The entry below gives a single TCR beta chain sequence along with its context. Its target is not known. Amplification used 60 Vbeta primers and 13 Jbeta primers. Only in-frame clones appear in the TCRdb table, and some are missing; sequencing was by immunoSEQ multiplex PCR. Of around 200,000 clones in the sample, roughly 80% are singletons; the top ten hold 1.2% to 1.5%. This entry is derived from a study of cytomegalovirus exposure and HLA in healthy donors. Points from the study as a whole: Within the data, a cluster of highly shared sequence variants was likely a sequencing artifact. There were reportedly fewer N-insertions in an Asian-associated ancestry cluster than the approximately 670-donor mean, in a later analysis.

Sequences were obtained from PBMCs. The TCR originated in a girl between 5 and 17 years old in good health and CMV-seronegative.

Here the CDR3 reads CAWSVGGGSYEQYF. DNA for the CDR3: TGTGCCTGGAGTGTAGGGGGCGGTTCCTACGAGCAGTACTTC. The rearrangement joins TRBV30 to TRBJ2-7, with 7 nucleotides matching TRBD1. Germline assignment: CDR1 GTSNPN and CDR2 SVGIG (reference sequence). Trimming removed 0 bases from V and 1 base from J; junction bases left unmatched: 3. The CDR3 loop spans 14 amino acids. The variable domain in full, completed from reference TRBV30 and TRBJ2-7, reads SQTIHQWPATLVQPVGSPLSLECTVEGTSNPNLYWYRQAAGRGLQLLFYSVGIGQISSEVPQNLSASRPQDRQFILSSKKLLLSDSGFYLCAWSVGGGSYEQYFGPGTRLTVT.